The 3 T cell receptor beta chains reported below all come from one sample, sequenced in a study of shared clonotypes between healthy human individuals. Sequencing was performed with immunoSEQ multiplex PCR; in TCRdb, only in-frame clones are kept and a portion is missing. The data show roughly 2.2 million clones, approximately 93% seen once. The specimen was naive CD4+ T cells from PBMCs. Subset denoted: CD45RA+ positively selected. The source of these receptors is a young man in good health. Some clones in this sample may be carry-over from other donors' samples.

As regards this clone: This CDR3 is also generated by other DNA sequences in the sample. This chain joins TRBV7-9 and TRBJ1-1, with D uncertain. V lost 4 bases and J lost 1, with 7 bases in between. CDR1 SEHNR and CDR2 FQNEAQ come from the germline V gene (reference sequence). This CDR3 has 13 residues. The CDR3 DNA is TGTGCCAGCAGCTCGTCAGGGAACACTGAAGCTTTCTTT. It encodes CASSSSGNTEAFF.

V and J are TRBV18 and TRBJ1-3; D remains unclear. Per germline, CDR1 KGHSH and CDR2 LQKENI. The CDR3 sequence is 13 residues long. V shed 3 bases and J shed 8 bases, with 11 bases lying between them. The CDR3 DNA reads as TGTGCCAGCTCACCGGCGCGTGGCGACACCATATATTTT. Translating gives CASSPARGDTIYF.

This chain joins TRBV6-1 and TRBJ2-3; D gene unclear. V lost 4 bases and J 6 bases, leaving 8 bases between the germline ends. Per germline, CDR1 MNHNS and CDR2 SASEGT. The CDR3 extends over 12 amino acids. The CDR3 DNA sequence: TGTGCCAGCAGTGCCACCGCGGATACGCAGTATTTT. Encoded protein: CASSATADTQYF.